These 12 T cell receptor beta chains originate from one sample sequenced in a study of T cell responses to AZD1222 COVID-19 vaccine. Only in-frame clones appear in the TCRdb table, and some are missing; sequencing was by immunoSEQ multiplex PCR. This table has some 150,000 clones, approximately 89% appearing once. The sample here was peripheral blood, taken on day 0 of AZD1222 vaccination. These receptors all stem from an adult in good health.

The chain has TRBV5-4 and TRBJ1-1; 10 bases align to TRBD1. V was clipped by 3 bases and J by 1 base; unmatched bases: 3. CDR1 is SGHNT and CDR2 is YYREEE in the germline V gene (reference sequence). CDR3 length equals 15 residues. The CDR3 nucleotides are TGTGCCAGCAGCTGGCGGGACAGGGGGAACACTGAAGCTTTCTTT. Protein: CASSWRDRGNTEAFF.

This chain links TRBV12-3 or TRBV12-4 with TRBJ1-6, with D hard to call. CDR3 length: 13 amino acids. The V and J ends lost 0 bases and 12 bases respectively, with 9 bases between them. The CDR3 reads CASSLAGVLPLHF. CDR3 nucleotide sequence: TGTGCCAGCAGTTTAGCTGGGGTACTACCCCTCCACTTT.

This clone occurred a few times. J is TRBJ1-1 and V is TRBV15; D possibly corresponds to TRBD1 (5 bases). The CDR3 contains 15 residues. CDR1 is LNHNV and CDR2 is YYDKDF in the germline V gene (reference sequence). Deletions cut 0 bases from V and 4 bases from J, with 12 bases between. The CDR3 loop reads CATSRDWGAGTEAFF. The CDR3 DNA sequence: TGTGCCACCAGCAGAGATTGGGGCGCAGGCACTGAAGCTTTCTTT.

This clone appeared a single time. Other DNA sequences of this sample code for an identical CDR3. CDR3 sequence (DNA): TGTGCCAGCAGCGTGGGCGGGGGAGCCTACGAGCAGTACTTC. Amino acids: CASSVGGGAYEQYF. The chain has TRBV9 and TRBJ2-7, with 7 bases aligning to TRBD2. Per germline, CDR1 SGDLS and CDR2 YYNGEE. The CDR3 spans 14 residues. V was pared by 2 bases and J by 2 bases, with 4 bases of the junction left unmatched.

The rearrangement links TRBV19 to TRBJ2-3; no clear D gene. CDR1 is LNHDA, CDR2 SQIVND, per germline (reference sequence). Trimming removed 1 base at V and 0 bases at J, with 8 bases between. There are 15 residues in the CDR3. The DNA for the CDR3 is TGTGCCAGTAGTATAGGGGAAGCTAGCACAGATACGCAGTATTTT. It translates to CASSIGEASTDTQYF.

V is TRBV10-3 and J is TRBJ2-1; 10 nucleotides align to TRBD2. The CDR3 extends over 16 amino acids. Germline assignment: CDR1 ENHRY and CDR2 SYGVKD. Unmatched junction bases numbered 7, after V lost 4 bases and J lost 4 bases. CDR3 DNA: TGTGCCATCAGTGGGGGTCGAGCGGGAGGGTACAATGAGCAGTTCTTC. Its translation is CAISGGRAGGYNEQFF.

The chain is built from TRBV7-9 and TRBJ1-5; D remains ambiguous. CDR3 length: 13 residues. Germline V gene sequence: CDR1 SEHNR, CDR2 FQNEAQ (reference sequence). Trimming stripped 3 bases from V and 6 bases from J, with 9 bases between. The CDR3: CASSFQGSQPQHF. The CDR3 bases are TGTGCCAGCAGCTTTCAAGGGAGTCAGCCCCAGCATTTT.

The rearrangement links TRBV7-9 to TRBJ2-1; TRBD2 is a possible D gene (6 bases). The germline V gene has CDR1 SEHNR and CDR2 FQNEAQ (reference sequence). The CDR3 loop spans 14 amino acids. V was cut by 5 bases and J by 6 bases, with 14 bases left in between. CDR3: CASSLGGDFNEQFF. The CDR3 nucleotides read TGTGCCAGCAGCCTTGGAGGGGATTTCAATGAGCAGTTCTTC.

This clone was observed a handful of times. This rearrangement joins TRBV27 to TRBJ1-5; tentative D call: TRBD1 (6 bases). The V and J ends lost 4 bases and 0 bases respectively, with 19 bases between them. Germline V gene sequence: CDR1 MNHEY, CDR2 SMNVEV (reference sequence). The CDR3 has 18 amino acids. DNA for the CDR3: TGTGCCAGCAGTTCCCTAAACAGGGTGAGAAATAGCAATCAGCCCCAGCATTTT. Translation: CASSSLNRVRNSNQPQHF.

This chain connects TRBV30 to TRBJ1-2, with 7 bases lining up with TRBD1. Germline CDR1 and CDR2: GTSNPN and SVGIG (reference sequence). J lost 5 bases, V lost 4 bases, and 7 bases had no gene match. This CDR3 is built from 13 residues. The chain's CDR3 is CAWNTGTAYGYTF. CDR3 DNA: TGTGCCTGGAACACCGGGACAGCATATGGCTACACCTTC. The full variable domain, in which reference TRBV30 and TRBJ1-2 provide the parts outside the CDR3, is SQTIHQWPATLVQPVGSPLSLECTVEGTSNPNLYWYRQAAGRGLQLLFYSVGIGQISSEVPQNLSASRPQDRQFILSSKKLLLSDSGFYLCAWNTGTAYGYTFGSGTRLTVV.

V usage is TRBV27 and J usage is TRBJ1-6; 7 bases fit TRBD1. Germline CDR1 MNHEY, CDR2 SMNVEV (reference sequence). Trimming removed 4 bases from V and 9 bases from J; junction bases left unmatched: 6. CDR3 length: 14 residues. The CDR3 loop is CASSYQGGSSPLHF. In nucleotides, the CDR3 is TGTGCCAGCAGTTACCAGGGGGGGAGTTCACCCCTCCACTTT.

This clone was observed a handful of times. V gene TRBV28 combines with J gene TRBJ1-3; the D is unclear. The CDR3 loop spans 14 amino acids. V lost 6 bases and J 0 bases, leaving 9 bases between the germline ends. CDR1 is MDHEN, CDR2 SYDVKM, per germline. The CDR3 is CASSPGLSGNTIYF. CDR3 coding DNA: TGTGCCAGCAGCCCGGGCCTCTCTGGAAACACCATATATTTT.